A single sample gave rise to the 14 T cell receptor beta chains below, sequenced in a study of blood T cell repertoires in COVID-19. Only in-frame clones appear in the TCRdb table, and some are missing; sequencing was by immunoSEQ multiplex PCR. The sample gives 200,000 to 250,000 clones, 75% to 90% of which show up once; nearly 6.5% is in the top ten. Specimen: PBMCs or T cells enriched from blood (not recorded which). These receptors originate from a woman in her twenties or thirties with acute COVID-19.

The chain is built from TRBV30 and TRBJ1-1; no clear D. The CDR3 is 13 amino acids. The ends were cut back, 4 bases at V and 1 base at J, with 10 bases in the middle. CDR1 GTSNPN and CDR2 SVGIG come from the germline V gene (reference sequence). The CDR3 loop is CAWIPGTNTEAFF. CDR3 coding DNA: TGTGCCTGGATTCCAGGAACGAACACTGAAGCTTTCTTT.

The CDR3 protein is CASSPGQPSSYGYTF. CDR3 coding DNA: TGCGCCAGCAGCCCGGGACAGCCGAGTTCCTATGGCTACACCTTC. The chain recombines TRBV5-1 with TRBJ1-2; TRBD1 agrees at 7 bases. Per germline, CDR1 SGHRS and CDR2 YFSETQ. J was trimmed by 4 bases and V by 4 bases; bases with no gene match: 10. There are 15 residues in the CDR3.

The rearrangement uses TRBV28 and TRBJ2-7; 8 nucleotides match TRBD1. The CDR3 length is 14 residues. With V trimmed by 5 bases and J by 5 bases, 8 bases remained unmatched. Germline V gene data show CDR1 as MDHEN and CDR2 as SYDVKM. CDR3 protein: CASSDRTGPNEQYF. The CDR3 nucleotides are TGTGCCAGCAGTGATAGGACAGGGCCGAACGAGCAGTACTTC.

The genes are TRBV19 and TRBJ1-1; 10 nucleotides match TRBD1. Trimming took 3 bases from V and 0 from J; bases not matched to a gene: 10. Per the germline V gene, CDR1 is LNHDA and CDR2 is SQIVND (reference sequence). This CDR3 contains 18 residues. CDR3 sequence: CASSIPEDRGWMNTEAFF. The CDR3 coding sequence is TGTGCCAGTAGTATCCCCGAGGACAGGGGGTGGATGAACACTGAAGCTTTCTTT.

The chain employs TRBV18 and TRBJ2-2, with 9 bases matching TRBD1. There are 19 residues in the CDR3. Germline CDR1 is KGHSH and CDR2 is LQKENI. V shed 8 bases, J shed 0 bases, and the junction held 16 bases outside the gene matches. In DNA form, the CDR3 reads TGTGCCAGCCACCAGACCGGGACAGGGCCCTTAGCGAACACCGGGGAGCTGTTTTTT. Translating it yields CASHQTGTGPLANTGELFF. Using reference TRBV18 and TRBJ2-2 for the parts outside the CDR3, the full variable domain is NAGVMQNPRHLVRRRGQEARLRCSPMKGHSHVYWYRQLPEEGLKFMVYLQKENIIDESGMPKERFSAEFPKEGPSILRIQQVVRGDSAAYFCASHQTGTGPLANTGELFFGEGSRLTVL.

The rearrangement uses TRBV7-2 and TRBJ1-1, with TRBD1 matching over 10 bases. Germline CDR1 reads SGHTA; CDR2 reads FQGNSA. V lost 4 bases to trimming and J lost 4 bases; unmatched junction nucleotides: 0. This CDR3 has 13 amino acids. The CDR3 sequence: CASSWTGGTEAFF. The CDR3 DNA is TGTGCCAGCAGCTGGACAGGGGGCACTGAAGCTTTCTTT.

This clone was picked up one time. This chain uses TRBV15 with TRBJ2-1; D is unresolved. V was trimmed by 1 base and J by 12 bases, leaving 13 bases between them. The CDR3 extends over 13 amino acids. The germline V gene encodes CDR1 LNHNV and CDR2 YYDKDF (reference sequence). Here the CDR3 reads CATSRALGASQFF. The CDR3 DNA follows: TGTGCCACCAGCAGAGCCCTTGGAGCCTCGCAGTTCTTC.

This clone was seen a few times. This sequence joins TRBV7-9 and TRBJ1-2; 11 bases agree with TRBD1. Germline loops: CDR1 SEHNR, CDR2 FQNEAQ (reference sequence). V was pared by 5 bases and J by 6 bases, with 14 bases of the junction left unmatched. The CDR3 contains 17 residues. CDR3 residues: CASSPRDGQGANDGYTF. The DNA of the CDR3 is TGTGCCAGCAGCCCAAGGGATGGACAGGGGGCGAACGATGGCTACACCTTC. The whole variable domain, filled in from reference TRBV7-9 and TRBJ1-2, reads DTGVSQNPRHKITKRGQNVTFRCDPISEHNRLYWYRQTLGQGPEFLTYFQNEAQLEKSRLLSDRFSAERPKGSFSTLEIQRTEQGDSAMYLCASSPRDGQGANDGYTFGSGTRLTVV.

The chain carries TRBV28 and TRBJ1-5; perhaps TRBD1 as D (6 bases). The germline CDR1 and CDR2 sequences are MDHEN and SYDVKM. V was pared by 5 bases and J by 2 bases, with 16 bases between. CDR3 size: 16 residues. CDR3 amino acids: CASSPTGGGGNQPQHF. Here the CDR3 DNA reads TGTGCCAGCAGTCCCACCGGGGGGGGCGGCAATCAGCCCCAGCATTTT.

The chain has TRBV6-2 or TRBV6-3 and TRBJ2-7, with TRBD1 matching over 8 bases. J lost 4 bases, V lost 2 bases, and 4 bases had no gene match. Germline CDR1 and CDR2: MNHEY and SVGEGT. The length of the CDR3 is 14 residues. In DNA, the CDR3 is TGTGCCAGCAGTTACCGACAGGGGACATACGAGCAGTACTTC. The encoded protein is CASSYRQGTYEQYF.

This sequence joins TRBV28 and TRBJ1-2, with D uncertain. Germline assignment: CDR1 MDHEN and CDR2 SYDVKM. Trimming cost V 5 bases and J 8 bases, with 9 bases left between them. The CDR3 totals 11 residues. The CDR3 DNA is TGTGCCAGCAGTCCCCGGTGGGGCTACACCTTC. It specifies CASSPRWGYTF.

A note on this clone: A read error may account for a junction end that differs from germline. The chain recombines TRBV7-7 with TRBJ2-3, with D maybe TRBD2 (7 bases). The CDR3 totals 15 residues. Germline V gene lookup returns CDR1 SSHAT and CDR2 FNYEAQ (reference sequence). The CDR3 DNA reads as TGTGCTAGCAGCTTTCGAGGGGGGGCGGCGGATACGCAGTATTTT. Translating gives CASSFRGGAADTQYF.

CDR3 coding DNA: TGTGCTAGTGGTTTGGGAGGACAGTACTTCACTGAAGCTTTCTTT. Translated: CASGLGGQYFTEAFF. V is TRBV12-5 and J is TRBJ1-1; a weak D match, TRBD1 (6 bases). The CDR3 spans 15 residues. Trimming pared 1 base from V and 4 bases from J, leaving 13 bases between. Germline V lookup: CDR1 LGHNT, CDR2 FRNRAP.

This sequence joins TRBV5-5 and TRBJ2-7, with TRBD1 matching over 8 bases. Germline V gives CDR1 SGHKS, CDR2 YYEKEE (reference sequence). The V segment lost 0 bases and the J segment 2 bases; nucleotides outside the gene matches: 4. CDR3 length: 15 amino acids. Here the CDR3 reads CASSLVAGGPYEQYF. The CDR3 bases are TGTGCCAGCAGCTTGGTAGCAGGGGGCCCCTACGAGCAGTACTTC.